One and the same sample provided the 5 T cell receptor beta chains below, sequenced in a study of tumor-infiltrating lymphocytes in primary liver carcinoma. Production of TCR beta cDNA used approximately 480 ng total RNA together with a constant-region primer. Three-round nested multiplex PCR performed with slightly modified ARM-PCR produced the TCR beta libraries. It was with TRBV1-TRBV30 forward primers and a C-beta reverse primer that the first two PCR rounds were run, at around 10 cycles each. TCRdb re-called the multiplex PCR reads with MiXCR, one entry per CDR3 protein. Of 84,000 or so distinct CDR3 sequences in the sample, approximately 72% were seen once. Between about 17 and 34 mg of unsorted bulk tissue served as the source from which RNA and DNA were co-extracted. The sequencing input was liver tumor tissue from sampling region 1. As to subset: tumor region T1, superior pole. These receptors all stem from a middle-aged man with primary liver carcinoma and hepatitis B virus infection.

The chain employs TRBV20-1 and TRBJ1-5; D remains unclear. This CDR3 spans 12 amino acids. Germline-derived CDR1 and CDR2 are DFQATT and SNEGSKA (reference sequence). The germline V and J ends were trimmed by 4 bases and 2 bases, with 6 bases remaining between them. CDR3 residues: CSAMFGNQPQHF. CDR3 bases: TGCAGTGCTATGTTTGGCAATCAGCCCCAGCATTTT.

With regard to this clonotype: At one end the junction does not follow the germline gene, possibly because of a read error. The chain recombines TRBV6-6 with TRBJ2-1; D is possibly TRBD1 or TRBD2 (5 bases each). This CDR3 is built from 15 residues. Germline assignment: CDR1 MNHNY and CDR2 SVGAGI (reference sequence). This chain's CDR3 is CVSSTGTQNYNEQFF. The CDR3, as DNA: TGTGTCAGCAGCACCGGGACGCAGAACTACAATGAGCAGTTCTTC.

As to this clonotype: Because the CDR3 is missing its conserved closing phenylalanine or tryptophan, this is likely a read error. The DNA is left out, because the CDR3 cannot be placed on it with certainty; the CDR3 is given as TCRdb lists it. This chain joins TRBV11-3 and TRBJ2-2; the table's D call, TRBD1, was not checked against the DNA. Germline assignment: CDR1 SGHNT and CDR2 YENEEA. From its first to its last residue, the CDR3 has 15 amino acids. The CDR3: CASSLGQADTGELFL.

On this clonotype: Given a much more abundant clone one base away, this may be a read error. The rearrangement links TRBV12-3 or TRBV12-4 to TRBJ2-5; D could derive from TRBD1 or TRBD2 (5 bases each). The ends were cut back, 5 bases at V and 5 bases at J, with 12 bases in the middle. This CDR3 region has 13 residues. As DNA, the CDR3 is TGTGCCAGCAGTGTGCAGGGACGGGAGACCCAGTACTTC. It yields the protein CASSVQGRETQYF.

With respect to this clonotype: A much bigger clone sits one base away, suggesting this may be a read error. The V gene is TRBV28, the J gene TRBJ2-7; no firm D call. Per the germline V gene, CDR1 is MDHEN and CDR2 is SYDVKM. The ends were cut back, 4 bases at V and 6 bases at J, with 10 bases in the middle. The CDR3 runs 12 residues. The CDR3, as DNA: TGTGCCAGCAGTTCCCAGGTAATCGAGCAGTACTTC. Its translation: CASSSQVIEQYF.